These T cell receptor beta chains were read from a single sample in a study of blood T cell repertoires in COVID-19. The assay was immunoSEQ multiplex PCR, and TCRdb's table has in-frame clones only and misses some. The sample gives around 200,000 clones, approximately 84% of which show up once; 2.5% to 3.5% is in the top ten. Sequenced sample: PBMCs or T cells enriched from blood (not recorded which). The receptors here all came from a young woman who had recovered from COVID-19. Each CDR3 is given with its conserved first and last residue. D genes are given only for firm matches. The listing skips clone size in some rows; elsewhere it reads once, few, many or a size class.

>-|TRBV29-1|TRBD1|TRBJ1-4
CSADRGQLQFF
TGCAGCGCCGACAGGGGCCAATTGCAATTTTTT
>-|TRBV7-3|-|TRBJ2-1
CASSLNPDNEQFF
TGTGCCAGCAGCTTAAATCCTGACAATGAGCAGTTCTTC
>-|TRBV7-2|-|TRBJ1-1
CASSVLQGTEAFF
TGTGCCAGCAGCGTCCTACAGGGCACTGAAGCTTTCTTT
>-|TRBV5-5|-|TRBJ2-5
CASSLWEIQETQYF
TGTGCCAGCAGCTTATGGGAGATCCAAGAGACCCAGTACTTC
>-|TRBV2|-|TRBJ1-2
CASGYRGHLNYGYTF
TGTGCCAGCGGCTATCGAGGACACCTTAACTATGGCTACACCTTC
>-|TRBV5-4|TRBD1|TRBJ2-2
CASSGTGGRPGELFF
TGTGCCAGCTCGGGGACAGGGGGAAGGCCCGGGGAGCTGTTTTTT
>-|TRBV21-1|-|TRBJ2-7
CASSNTTGTSGNYEQYF
TGTGCCAGCAGCAACACAACCGGGACTAGCGGGAATTACGAGCAGTACTTC
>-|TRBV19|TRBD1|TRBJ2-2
CATGTGELTNTGELFF
TGTGCCACCGGGACAGGGGAATTAACGAACACCGGGGAGCTGTTTTTT
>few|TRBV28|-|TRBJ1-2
CASSLATPRYYGYTF
TGTGCCAGCAGTTTAGCGACACCCAGGTACTATGGCTACACCTTC
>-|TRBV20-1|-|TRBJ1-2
CSASSGPNQNYGYTF
TGCAGTGCTAGTAGTGGGCCTAACCAGAACTATGGCTACACCTTC
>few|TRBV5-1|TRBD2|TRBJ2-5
CASSQGLAGALQETQYF
TGCGCCAGCAGCCAAGGACTAGCGGGGGCACTTCAAGAGACCCAGTACTTC
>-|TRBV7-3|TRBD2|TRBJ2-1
CASSPESSGRGVEQFF
TGTGCCAGCAGCCCGGAATCTAGCGGGAGGGGCGTTGAGCAGTTCTTC
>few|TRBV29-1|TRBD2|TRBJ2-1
CSAASPGLAEQFF
TGCAGCGCTGCCTCTCCGGGACTAGCGGAGCAGTTCTTC
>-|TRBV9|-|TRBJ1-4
CASSARTAPNEKLFF
TGTGCCAGCAGCGCGAGGACAGCCCCTAATGAAAAACTGTTTTTT
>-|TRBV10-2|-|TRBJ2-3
CASSPRGLDVQYF
TGCGCCAGCAGCCCGAGGGGACTCGACGTTCAGTATTTT
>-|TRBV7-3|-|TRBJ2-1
CASSHPGNEQFF
TGTGCCAGCAGCCACCCGGGCAATGAGCAGTTCTTC
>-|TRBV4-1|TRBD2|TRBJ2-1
CASSQVSGGSNEQFF
TGCGCCAGCAGCCAAGTCAGCGGGGGGTCGAATGAGCAGTTCTTC
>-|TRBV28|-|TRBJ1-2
CASSLAPGWPYGYTF
TGTGCCAGCAGTTTAGCACCAGGGTGGCCCTATGGCTACACCTTC
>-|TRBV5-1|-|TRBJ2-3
CASSSQAWTDTQYF
TGCGCCAGCAGCTCACAGGCTTGGACAGATACGCAGTATTTT
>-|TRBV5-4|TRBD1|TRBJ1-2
CASSLSGGSYGYTF
TGTGCCAGCAGCTTATCAGGGGGCTCATATGGCTACACCTTC
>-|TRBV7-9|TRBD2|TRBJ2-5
CASSLLAEGLETQYF
TGTGCCAGCAGCTTACTAGCGGAAGGTTTAGAGACCCAGTACTTC
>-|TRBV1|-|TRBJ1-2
CTSSQDGQGDYGYTF
TGCACCAGCAGCCAAGATGGGCAAGGGGACTATGGCTACACCTTC
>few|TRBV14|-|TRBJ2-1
CASSQEGARRRGEQFF
TGTGCCAGCAGCCAAGAGGGGGCGCGGAGAAGGGGTGAGCAGTTCTTC
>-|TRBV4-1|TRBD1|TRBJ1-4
CASSQRQGAGEKLFF
TGCGCCAGCAGCCAACGACAGGGGGCAGGCGAAAAACTGTTTTTT
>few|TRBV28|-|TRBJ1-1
CASSSPQGGNTEAFF
TGTGCCAGCAGTTCCCCACAGGGTGGGAACACTGAAGCTTTCTTT
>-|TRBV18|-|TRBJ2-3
CASGTRSTDTQYF
TGTGCCTCCGGGACAAGGTCAACAGATACGCAGTATTTT
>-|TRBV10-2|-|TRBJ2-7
CASSDFWRGSYEQYF
TGCGCCAGCAGTGACTTTTGGCGGGGTTCCTACGAGCAGTACTTC
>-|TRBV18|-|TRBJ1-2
CASSPTVSNYGYTF
TGTGCCAGCTCACCTACAGTGTCTAACTATGGCTACACCTTC
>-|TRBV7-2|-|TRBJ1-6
CASSLFEGSYNSPLHF
TGTGCCAGCAGCTTATTTGAGGGATCCTATAATTCACCCCTCCACTTT
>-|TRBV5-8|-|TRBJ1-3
CASQLAGSGNTIYF
TGTGCCAGCCAGCTTGCGGGGTCGGGAAACACCATATATTTT
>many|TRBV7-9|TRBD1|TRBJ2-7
CASRQQGSSYEQYF
TGTGCCAGCAGACAACAGGGGAGCTCCTACGAGCAGTACTTC
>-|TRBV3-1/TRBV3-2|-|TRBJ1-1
CASSQGIRGAFF
TGTGCCAGCAGCCAAGGGATCCGGGGAGCTTTCTTT
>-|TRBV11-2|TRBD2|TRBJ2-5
CASSPGANSGRETQYF
TGTGCCAGCAGCCCTGGGGCGAATAGCGGGAGGGAGACCCAGTACTTC
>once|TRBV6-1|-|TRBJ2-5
CASSDLLQEQETQYF
TGTGCCAGCAGTGACCTACTTCAAGAGCAAGAGACCCAGTACTTC
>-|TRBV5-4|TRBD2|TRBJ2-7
CASSLATLAGTYEQYF
TGTGCCAGCAGCTTGGCAACGCTAGCGGGGACCTACGAGCAGTACTTC
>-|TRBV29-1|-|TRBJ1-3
CSVVLDRRSGNTIYF
TGCAGCGTTGTGCTCGACAGGCGGAGTGGAAACACCATATATTTT
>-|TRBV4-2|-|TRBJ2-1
CASSPGGLGGDEQFF
TGTGCCAGCAGCCCGGGAGGACTAGGGGGGGATGAGCAGTTCTTC
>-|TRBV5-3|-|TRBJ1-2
CAIRELGAGSNYGYTF
TGTGCCATAAGAGAGCTAGGTGCAGGGTCCAACTATGGCTACACCTTC
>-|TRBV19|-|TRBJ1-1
CASRRGGGMNTEAFF
TGTGCCAGTAGGAGAGGCGGGGGGATGAACACTGAAGCTTTCTTT
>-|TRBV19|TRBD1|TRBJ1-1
CASSTGQWSTEAFF
TGTGCCAGTAGTACGGGACAGTGGAGCACTGAAGCTTTCTTT
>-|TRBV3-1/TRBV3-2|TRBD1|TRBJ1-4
CASSQGGTVSLFF
TGTGCCAGCAGCCAAGGCGGGACAGTTTCACTGTTTTTT
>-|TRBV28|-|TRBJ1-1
CASGGGGSFLQAFF
TGTGCCAGCGGGGGAGGGGGTTCCTTCCTCCAAGCTTTCTTT